Below, one T cell receptor (beta chain) is given with its context. Germline CDR1 MNHNS, CDR2 SASEGT. The CDR3 extends over 13 amino acids. Deletions cut 2 bases from V and 5 bases from J, with 9 bases between. These data come from a study of T cell changes during pregnancy in multiple sclerosis. The method was immunoSEQ multiplex PCR; TCRdb's version includes in-frame clones alone and lacks a portion of them. Altogether 90,000 to 150,000 clones are present, 93% being singletons, with the ten largest covering roughly 6.2%. The V gene is TRBV6-1, the J gene TRBJ1-2; D is unresolved. This TCR was recovered from a female donor with multiple sclerosis, enrolled in a pregnancy study. The sequences come from peripheral blood, collected before pregnancy. In nucleotides, the CDR3 is TGTGCCAGCAGTGAATTCACTGATTATGGCTACACCTTC. This gives the protein CASSEFTDYGYTF.